The 14 T cell receptor beta chains reported below all come from one sample, sequenced in a study of T cells of healthy individuals. TCRdb re-derived calls from the 5' RACE reads in MiXCR, one entry per CDR3 protein. This sample has 60,000 to 75,000 distinct CDR3 sequences, with about 17% found just once. These receptor sequences come from a human donor in good health.

This clonotype was counted at least ten times. This chain joins TRBV4-3 and TRBJ2-1; 8 nucleotides agree with TRBD2. The CDR3 runs 16 residues. V lost 1 base, J lost 7 bases, and 9 bases stayed unmatched. Germline CDR1 is LGHNA and CDR2 is YSLEER. CDR3: CASSQGSGRGGNEQFF. CDR3 sequence (DNA): TGCGCCAGCAGCCAAGGGAGCGGGAGAGGGGGAAATGAGCAGTTCTTC.

This chain uses TRBV14 with TRBJ2-7; no clear D gene. This CDR3 is 11 amino acids long. The ends were cut back, 3 bases at V and 3 bases at J, with 3 bases in the middle. CDR1 is SGHDN, CDR2 FVKESK, per germline. The CDR3 protein is CASSQFYEQYF. In nucleotides, the CDR3 is TGTGCCAGCAGCCAGTTCTACGAGCAGTACTTC.

The table lists this clonotype with many counts. The genes are TRBV29-1 and TRBJ2-5, with D possibly TRBD2 on 6 matching bases. The CDR3 covers 13 residues. Germline CDR1 is SQVTM and CDR2 is ANQGSEA. Trimming took 5 bases from V and 2 from J, leaving 12 bases between them. The CDR3 protein is CSVTRDLQETQYF. In nucleotides, the CDR3 is TGCAGCGTTACCCGGGACTTGCAAGAGACCCAGTACTTC.

This clonotype appeared many times. The chain is built from TRBV3-1 and TRBJ2-1; D tentatively fits TRBD1 or TRBD2 (7 bases each). From germline, CDR1 is LGHDT and CDR2 YNNKEL (reference sequence). This CDR3 has 18 amino acids. V shed 0 bases and J shed 1 base, with 16 bases lying between them. CDR3 loop: CASSQDWQGGGSYNEQFF. DNA of the CDR3: TGTGCCAGCAGCCAAGATTGGCAGGGGGGGGGATCCTACAATGAGCAGTTCTTC.

The gene calls are TRBV7-2 and TRBJ1-4, with 10 bases matching TRBD1. V was pared by 5 bases and J by 5 bases, with 5 bases of the junction left unmatched. The CDR3 consists of 15 residues. The germline gives CDR1 SGHTA, CDR2 FQGNSA. CDR3 DNA sequence: TGTGCCAGCAGCCCAAAGACAGGGGGCAATGAAAAACTGTTTTTT. It yields the protein CASSPKTGGNEKLFF.

This clonotype was seen only once. A read error may explain this, as a much larger clone is one base away. The rearrangement joins TRBV6-1 to TRBJ2-2, with D uncertain. V was cut by 7 bases and J by 5 bases, with 5 bases left in between. The V gene's germline CDR1 is MNHNS and CDR2 SASEGT. The CDR3 covers 11 residues. The DNA for the CDR3 is TGTGCCAGCACCTTAACCGGGGAGCTGTTTTTT. Translation: CASTLTGELFF.

The chain recombines TRBV6-1 with TRBJ2-7; D unresolved. Germline values: CDR1 MNHNS, CDR2 SASEGT. The V and J ends lost 0 bases and 4 bases respectively, with 4 bases between them. This CDR3 region has 12 residues. CDR3 region: CASSEAVYEQYF. Here the CDR3 DNA reads TGTGCCAGCAGTGAAGCCGTATACGAGCAGTACTTC.

Worth noting for this clonotype: With a much larger clone just one base away, this may be a read error. J is TRBJ2-7 and V is TRBV7-2; no firm D call. This CDR3 has 14 residues. The germline V gene encodes CDR1 SGHTA and CDR2 FQGNSA. The CDR3 sequence: CGSSLDPSSYEQYF. DNA for the CDR3: TGTGGCAGCAGCTTAGACCCCAGCTCCTACGAGCAGTACTTC.

The gene calls are TRBV2 and TRBJ1-2; a weak D match, TRBD1 (6 bases). V lost 5 bases to trimming and J lost 0 bases, with 19 bases between them. This CDR3 has 17 amino acids. CDR1 is SNHLY and CDR2 is FYNNEI in the germline V gene. The CDR3 coding sequence is TGTGCCAGCAGTTGGCCCACCAGCGGGGGCGCTAACTATGGCTACACCTTC. This codes for CASSWPTSGGANYGYTF.

This clonotype was detected a few times. This chain connects TRBV2 to TRBJ2-5, with TRBD2 matching over 12 bases. V gave up 4 bases and J gave up 1 base; unmatched junction bases: 1. CDR1 is SNHLY and CDR2 is FYNNEI in the germline V gene. The CDR3 has 15 amino acids. CDR3 DNA: TGTGCCAGCAGTGGACTAGCGGGGGCCCAAGAGACCCAGTACTTC. This gives the protein CASSGLAGAQETQYF. Filled out from reference TRBV2 and TRBJ2-5, the complete variable domain reads EPEVTQTPSHQVTQMGQEVILRCVPISNHLYFYWYRQILGQKVEFLVSFYNNEISEKSEIFDDQFSVERPDGSNFTLKIRSTKLEDSAMYFCASSGLAGAQETQYFGPGTRLLVL.

This clonotype was detected ten times or more. The chain recombines TRBV28 with TRBJ2-7; no definite D call. The CDR3 runs 14 residues. V was trimmed by 3 bases and J by 7 bases, leaving 16 bases between them. CDR1 is MDHEN and CDR2 is SYDVKM in the germline V gene. Here the CDR3 DNA reads TGTGCCAGCAGTTTGTCCCCCTACGATTATGAGCAGTACTTC. Its protein is CASSLSPYDYEQYF. Filled out from reference TRBV28 and TRBJ2-7, the complete variable domain reads DVKVTQSSRYLVKRTGEKVFLECVQDMDHENMFWYRQDPGLGLRLIYFSYDVKMKEKGDIPEGYSVSREKKERFSLILESASTNQTSMYLCASSLSPYDYEQYFGPGTRLTVT.

The chain employs TRBV25-1 and TRBJ2-1; 8 bases map to TRBD1. Germline V gives CDR1 MGHDK, CDR2 SYGVNS. V shed 4 bases, J shed 7 bases, and the junction held 12 bases outside the gene matches. The CDR3 has 16 residues. DNA of the CDR3: TGTGCCAGCAGTGGTGGAGCAGGGGGCGAATTTAATGAGCAGTTCTTC. Translation gives CASSGGAGGEFNEQFF.

This clonotype was seen at least ten times. V usage is TRBV3-1 and J usage is TRBJ1-6; 9 bases map to TRBD1. With V trimmed by 5 bases and J by 5 bases, 4 bases remained unmatched. The germline V gene has CDR1 LGHDT and CDR2 YNNKEL (reference sequence). The CDR3 has 15 residues. The CDR3 sequence: CASSWDRVHNSPLHF. DNA of the CDR3: TGTGCCAGCAGCTGGGACAGGGTCCATAATTCACCCCTCCACTTT.

This clonotype was counted only a few times. This chain links TRBV3-1 with TRBJ2-5; 11 bases align to TRBD2. This CDR3 has 15 residues. Per germline, CDR1 LGHDT and CDR2 YNNKEL (reference sequence). The ends lost 4 bases at V and 5 bases at J; junction bases unmatched: 6. DNA of the CDR3: TGTGCCAGCAGCCGTGGAACTAGCGGGAGTGAGACCCAGTACTTC. As protein: CASSRGTSGSETQYF.